This TCR beta chain was identified in a study of blood T cell repertoires in COVID-19. Study at large: Samples came from the United States, Italy and Spain, spanning acute and convalescent COVID-19. PBMCs, B-cell-depleted T cells, or T cells provided the cDNA or gDNA that made up the material.

In the original workflow: Reference gene primer amplification in the assay estimated nucleated cell counts. The method was immunoSEQ multiplex PCR; TCRdb's version includes in-frame clones alone and lacks a portion of them. That table supplies the V and J calls and clone size; D and trimming were determined from the DNA. Of about 150,000 clones listed, about 87% are singletons. J lost 5 bases, V lost 7 bases, and 8 bases had no gene match. Germline CDR1 WNHNN, CDR2 SYGVQD (reference sequence). This CDR3 has 14 residues. Source material: peripheral blood. This receptor was obtained from a human donor in a cohort sampled during active COVID-19. The chain joins TRBV10-1 to TRBJ1-5; 7 bases fit TRBD1. The chain's CDR3 is CASTRTGPHQPQHF. The CDR3 bases are TGCGCCAGCACCAGGACAGGCCCACATCAGCCCCAGCATTTT.